The 2 T cell receptor beta chains reported below all come from one sample, sequenced in a study of cytomegalovirus exposure and HLA in healthy donors. 60 Vbeta and 13 Jbeta primers were used in PCR. Profiling relied on immunoSEQ multiplex PCR, and the TCRdb table lists in-frame clones only, not all of them. Among approximately 64,000 clones listed, roughly 80% were seen once. The material sequenced was PBMCs. The source is a male donor in good health and CMV-seropositive.

This clone has more than one count but fewer than ten. This chain's CDR3 is CASSEYYGTYQETQYF. The CDR3 DNA reads as TGTGCCAGCAGTGAATATTACGGGACATACCAAGAGACCCAGTACTTC. The gene calls are TRBV25-1 and TRBJ2-5, with D possibly being TRBD1 (6 bases). There are 16 residues in the CDR3. V was trimmed by 0 bases and J by 0 bases, leaving 11 bases between them. The germline gives CDR1 MGHDK, CDR2 SYGVNS.

This clone was picked up a small number of times. J is TRBJ1-5 and V is TRBV10-3; D is ambiguous. Trimming left V 6 bases short and J 5 bases short, with 14 bases between. This CDR3 contains 14 residues. From germline, CDR1 is ENHRY and CDR2 SYGVKD. The CDR3 region has the DNA TGTGCCATCAGGCGACCGGGAGACGATCAGCCCCAGCATTTT. It specifies CAIRRPGDDQPQHF.